This T cell receptor (beta chain) was recorded in a study of blood T cells in healthy people across ages. For the study at large: Template switching picked up about one barcoded beta molecule for each two T cells. Study-wide results and limits: Calculation of diversity from one million T cells yielded estimates considered to be underestimates. Among T cells, TCR beta diversity per million cells dropped roughly linearly as age rose.

Worth noting for this clonotype: Its antigen is unknown.

The authors ran a second PCR of about 6 to 11 cycles using a sample-barcoded 5' primer and a J-beta primer mix. Using its own MiXCR run on the 5' RACE reads, TCRdb lists one record per CDR3 protein. Among 1,500,000 or so distinct CDR3 sequences listed, 35% to 45% were seen once. Deletions cut 8 bases from V and 3 bases from J, with 8 bases between. The CDR3 extends over 13 amino acids. Germline V gene data show CDR1 as MNHNS and CDR2 as SASEGT. Sequencing input: blood. The chain uses TRBV6-1 and TRBJ2-6; D possibly corresponds to TRBD1 (6 bases). The receptor was derived from a woman between 18 and 29 years old in good health. CDR3 bases: TGTGCCAGCCGGGACAATGGGGCCAACGTCCTGACTTTC. Its protein is CASRDNGANVLTF.